This T cell receptor beta chain appears in the sequencing data of a study of T cells in Graves' hyperthyroidism and ophthalmopathy (dated by TCRdb to between 2018 and 2021). In the study overall: Peripheral blood was collected at initial diagnosis, before any treatment. A discovery cohort of roughly 100 patients, 43 with Graves' ophthalmopathy and about 60 with stable Graves' hyperthyroidism, was used to find distinguishing TCR V-J signatures. Prospective prediction of ophthalmopathy was tested in an independent validation cohort of fewer than 20 hyperthyroidism patients and 17 patients who later progressed to ophthalmopathy. The approximately 97 discovery patients were randomly divided into training and test sets at a 7:3 ratio. Thyroid tissue and blood T-cell repertoires from more than 5 Graves' hyperthyroidism patients were also compared in the study. Following sampling, methimazole starting at 30 mg daily was given to hyperthyroidism patients, and high-dose intravenous methylprednisolone was given to ophthalmopathy patients. The paper describes TCR Vbeta CDR3 sequencing of 135 peripheral blood samples, made up of under 50 ophthalmopathy patients, some 80 hyperthyroidism patients and some 17 progressor patients. General findings and caveats noted by the study authors: Most expanded thyroid clonotypes (frequency above 0.001) were also detected in blood, a finding suggesting that blood repertoires may reflect thyroid immune responses. In cross-validation, a model built on a 13 V-J signature told ophthalmopathy apart from stable hyperthyroidism with about 90% sensitivity and 81% to 82% specificity, and in testing the same model reached 80%/75%. In validation, the model predicted progression to ophthalmopathy a median of roughly 6.1 months before onset, with about 71% sensitivity and about 75% specificity. No statistical method was used to set the sample size in advance, and investigators knew the group allocation.

On this clonotype itself: Its binding antigen is unknown. No quality values exist for individual bases; no much larger clone is one base distant.

The TCR beta CDR3 regions were amplified from the RNA transcripts. For the first round of RT-PCR on the TCR CDR3, the HTBI primer set was used together with the Qiagen OneStep RT-PCR kit. Libraries were constructed in a second round of multiplex PCR, after which size selection and purification were performed. Paired-end sequencing of the libraries was performed with 100 bp reads on an Illumina HiSeq2000. The paper's data handling went like this. SOAPnuke was used to process the raw data, throwing out any read that contained adapters or uncalled bases, had a mean Phred below 15, or lacked an exact constant-primer or identifier match. COPE v1.2.5 was used to merge high-quality paired reads, and clonotypes were defined as unique nucleotide sequences. MiTCR v1.1 was used to align the clonotypes against IMGT TRBV, TRBD and TRBJ reference segments. Only V-J combinations with frequency above 0.0001, covering about 99% of repertoires, were analysed. The TCS score was defined as F50 (clonal expansion) divided by E x V (chaos), with BLOSUM62-based TCRdist calculated between CDR3 peptides within each V-J. Welch's t-statistics and random forest reduced 500 to 550 V-J features to 13, which were used in a naive Bayes classifier (R e1071). The public reads were reprocessed in TCRdb via fastp at Q25 and MiXCR, keeping in-frame beta chains. Rows merge per CDR3 protein into single entries with the most common DNA and genes. These V and J calls rely on TCRdb rather than the paper's analysis. Across this sample there are hundreds of thousands of distinct CDR3 sequences, with around 15% seen only once. The ten biggest clones cover 10% of the sample.

Stable Graves' hyperthyroidism was defined as the absence of progression to ophthalmopathy over 18 months of follow-up. Hyperthyroidism patients were aged 18 to 65 years and newly diagnosed, with disease duration of less than 2 months. Any patient with an uncontrolled infection, another autoimmune disease, pregnancy or lactation was excluded. Diagnoses relied on clinical symptoms, serum thyroxine and TRAb, thyroid ultrasound and orbital computed tomography. PBMCs were separated from about 10 ml of fresh peripheral blood using Ficoll-Paque density gradient centrifugation. Total RNA was extracted using Trizol reagent, and RNA quality was assessed on an Agilent 2100 Bioanalyzer. Taken from cysteine to phenylalanine, the CDR3 has 19 residues. Here the CDR3 DNA is all that survives: 57 bases in frame from base 1. Trimming takes 2 bases off V and 1 base off J; junction bases not matched to a gene: 15. Looking up the germline V gene yields CDR1 KGHSH and CDR2 LQKENI.

This chain is built from TRBV18 and TRBJ2-3, with 7 central nucleotides matching TRBD2. Sequencing was done on a sample of blood. The TCR originated in a woman under 30 with Graves' hyperthyroidism. CDR3 protein: CASSPAGGRAGTGTDTQYF. The nucleotides read TGTGCCAGCTCACCAGCCGGGGGGAGAGCGGGAACTGGCACAGATACGCAGTATTTT.